The sequence of this T cell receptor beta chain was determined in a study of HIV-infected patients and healthy controls. Alpha and beta constant-region primers primed reverse transcription of approximately 0.55 ug RNA. Alpha and beta chain libraries were made separately by chain-specific third strand synthesis with multiplexing indices. TCRdb re-analysed the 5' RACE reads in MiXCR, keeping a single row per CDR3 protein. The sample comprises about 10,000 distinct CDR3 sequences, over 5% of which are singletons, and 28% rests with the top ten. This CDR3 has 14 residues. The V and J ends lost 6 bases and 5 bases, in that order; junction bases with no gene match: 6. CDR1 is MDHEN, CDR2 SYDVKM, per germline. This clonotype was detected many times. Roughly three months, about 14 weeks, into antiretroviral therapy, follow-up blood was collected. No cell fractionation was done, so the repertoire covers all unsorted peripheral blood T cells.

The sequenced sample was blood, obtained during antiretroviral therapy. This TCR derives from an adult with HIV infection. The donor label of this sample is uncertain. The chain is built from TRBV28 and TRBJ1-4; 7 nucleotides agree with TRBD1. CDR3 loop: CASSMLTGNEKLFF. DNA for the CDR3: TGTGCCAGCAGCATGTTGACAGGGAATGAAAAACTGTTTTTT.